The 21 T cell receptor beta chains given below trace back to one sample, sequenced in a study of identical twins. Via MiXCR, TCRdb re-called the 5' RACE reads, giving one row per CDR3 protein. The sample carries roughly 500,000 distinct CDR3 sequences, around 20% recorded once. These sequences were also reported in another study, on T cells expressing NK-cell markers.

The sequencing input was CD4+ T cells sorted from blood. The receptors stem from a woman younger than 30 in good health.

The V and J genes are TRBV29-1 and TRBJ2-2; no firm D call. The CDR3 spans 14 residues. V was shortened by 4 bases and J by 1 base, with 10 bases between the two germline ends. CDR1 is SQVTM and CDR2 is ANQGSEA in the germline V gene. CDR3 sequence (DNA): TGCAGCGTTGGTCAGCGACTGAACACCGGGGAGCTGTTTTTT. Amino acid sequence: CSVGQRLNTGELFF.

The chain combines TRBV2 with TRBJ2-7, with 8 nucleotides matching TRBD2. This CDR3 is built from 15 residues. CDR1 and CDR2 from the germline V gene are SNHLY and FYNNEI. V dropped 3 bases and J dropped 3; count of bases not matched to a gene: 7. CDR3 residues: CASSDGAAGDYEQYF. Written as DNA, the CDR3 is TGTGCCAGCAGTGATGGGGCAGCGGGAGACTACGAGCAGTACTTC.

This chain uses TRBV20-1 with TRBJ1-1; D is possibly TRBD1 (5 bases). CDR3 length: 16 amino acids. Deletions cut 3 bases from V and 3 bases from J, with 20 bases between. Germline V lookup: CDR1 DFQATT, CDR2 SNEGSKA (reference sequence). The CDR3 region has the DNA TGCAGTGCTAGCCCCGGGGCACTGGGGTGGGACACTGAAGCTTTCTTT. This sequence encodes CSASPGALGWDTEAFF.

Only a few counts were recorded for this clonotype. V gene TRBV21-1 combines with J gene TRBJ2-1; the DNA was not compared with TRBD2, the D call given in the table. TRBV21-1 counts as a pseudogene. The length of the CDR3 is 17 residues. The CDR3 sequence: CASSNRGGLAAYNEQFF. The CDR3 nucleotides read TGTGCCAGCAGCAATCGTGGGGGACTAGCGGCGTACAATGAGCAGTTCTTC.

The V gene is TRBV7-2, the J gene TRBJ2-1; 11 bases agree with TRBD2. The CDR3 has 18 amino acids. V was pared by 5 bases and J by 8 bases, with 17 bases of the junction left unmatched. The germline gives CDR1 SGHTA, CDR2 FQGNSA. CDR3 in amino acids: CASSLWLAGGGALDEQFF. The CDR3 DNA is TGTGCCAGCAGCCTTTGGCTAGCGGGGGGTGGGGCGTTGGATGAGCAGTTCTTC.

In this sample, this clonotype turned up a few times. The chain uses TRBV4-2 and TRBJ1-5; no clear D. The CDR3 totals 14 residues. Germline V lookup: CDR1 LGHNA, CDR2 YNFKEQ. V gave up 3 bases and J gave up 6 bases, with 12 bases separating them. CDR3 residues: CASSQSDRGQPQHF. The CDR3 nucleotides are TGTGCCAGCAGCCAGTCAGACCGGGGTCAGCCCCAGCATTTT.

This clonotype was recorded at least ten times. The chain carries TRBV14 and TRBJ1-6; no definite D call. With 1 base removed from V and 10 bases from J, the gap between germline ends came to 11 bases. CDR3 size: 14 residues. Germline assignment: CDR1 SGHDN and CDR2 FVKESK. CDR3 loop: CASSQVLQGSPLHF. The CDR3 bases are TGTGCCAGCAGCCAAGTTCTTCAAGGCTCACCCCTCCACTTT.

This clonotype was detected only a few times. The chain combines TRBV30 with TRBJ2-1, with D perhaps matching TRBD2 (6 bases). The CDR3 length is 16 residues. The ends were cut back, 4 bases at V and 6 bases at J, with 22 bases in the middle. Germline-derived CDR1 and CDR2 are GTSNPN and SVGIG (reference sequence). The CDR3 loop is CAWKPGTSLASNEQFF. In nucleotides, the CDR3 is TGTGCCTGGAAACCCGGTACTAGCCTCGCTAGCAATGAGCAGTTCTTC.

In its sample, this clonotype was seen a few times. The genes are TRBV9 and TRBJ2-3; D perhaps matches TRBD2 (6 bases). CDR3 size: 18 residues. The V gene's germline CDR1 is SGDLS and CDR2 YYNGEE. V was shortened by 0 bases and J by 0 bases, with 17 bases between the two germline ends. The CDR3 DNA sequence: TGTGCCAGCAGCGTAGGATTGGGAGGAAGGGCAAGCACAGATACGCAGTATTTT. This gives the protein CASSVGLGGRASTDTQYF. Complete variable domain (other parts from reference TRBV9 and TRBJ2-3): DSGVTQTPKHLITATGQRVTLRCSPRSGDLSVYWYQQSLDQGLQFLIQYYNGEERAKGNILERFSAQQFPDLHSELNLSSLELGDSALYFCASSVGLGGRASTDTQYFGPGTRLTVL.

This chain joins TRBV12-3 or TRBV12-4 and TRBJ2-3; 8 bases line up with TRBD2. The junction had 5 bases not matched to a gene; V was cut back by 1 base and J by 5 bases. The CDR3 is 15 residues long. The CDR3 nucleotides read TGTGCCAGCAGTTTAGTAGCGGCGGGAGGAGATACGCAGTATTTT. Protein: CASSLVAAGGDTQYF.

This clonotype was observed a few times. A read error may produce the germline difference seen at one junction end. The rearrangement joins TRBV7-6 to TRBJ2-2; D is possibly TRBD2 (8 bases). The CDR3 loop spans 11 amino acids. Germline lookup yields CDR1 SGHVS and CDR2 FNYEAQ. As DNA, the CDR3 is TGTGCCAGCAGCCCGGGAGGGGGCTTGGTTTTT. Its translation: CASSPGGGLVF. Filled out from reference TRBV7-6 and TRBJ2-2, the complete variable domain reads GAGVSQSPRYKVTKRGQDVALRCDPISGHVSLYWYRQALGQGPEFLTYFNYEAQQDKSGLPNDRFSAERPEGSISTLTIQRTEQRDSAMYRCASSPGGGLVFGEGSRLTVL.

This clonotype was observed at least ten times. The CDR3 reads CASSPRTSGSGTQYF. For the CDR3, the DNA is TGTGCCAGCAGTCCCCGGACTAGCGGGAGCGGTACGCAGTATTTT. The chain is built from TRBV12-3 or TRBV12-4 and TRBJ2-3; 13 positions agree with TRBD2. V lost 5 bases to trimming and J lost 8 bases; unmatched junction nucleotides: 7. This CDR3 is 15 amino acids long.

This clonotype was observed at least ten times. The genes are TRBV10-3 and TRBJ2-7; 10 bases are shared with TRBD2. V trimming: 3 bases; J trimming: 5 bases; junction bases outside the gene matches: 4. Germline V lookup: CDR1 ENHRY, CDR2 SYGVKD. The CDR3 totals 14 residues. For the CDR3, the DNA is TGTGCCATCAGTGATTCCGGGACTAGCGACGAGCAGTACTTC. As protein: CAISDSGTSDEQYF.

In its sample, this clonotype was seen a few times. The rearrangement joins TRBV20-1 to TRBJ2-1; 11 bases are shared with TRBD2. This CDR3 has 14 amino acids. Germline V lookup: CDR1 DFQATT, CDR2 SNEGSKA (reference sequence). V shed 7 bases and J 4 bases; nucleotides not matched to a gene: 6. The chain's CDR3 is CSDLAGGPYNEQFF. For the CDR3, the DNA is TGCAGTGACTTAGCGGGGGGGCCGTACAATGAGCAGTTCTTC.

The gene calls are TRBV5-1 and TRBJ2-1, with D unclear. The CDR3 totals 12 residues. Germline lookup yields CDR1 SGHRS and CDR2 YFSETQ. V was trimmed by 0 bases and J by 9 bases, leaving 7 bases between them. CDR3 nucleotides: TGCGCCAGCAGCTTGGGACATGTTGAGCAGTTCTTC. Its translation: CASSLGHVEQFF.

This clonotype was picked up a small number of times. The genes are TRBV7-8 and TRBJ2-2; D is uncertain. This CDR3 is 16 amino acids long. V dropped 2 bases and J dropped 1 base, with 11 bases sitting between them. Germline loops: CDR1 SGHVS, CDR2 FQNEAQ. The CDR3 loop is CASSLSRQLNTGELFF. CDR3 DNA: TGTGCCAGCAGCTTATCCCGCCAATTGAACACCGGGGAGCTGTTTTTT.

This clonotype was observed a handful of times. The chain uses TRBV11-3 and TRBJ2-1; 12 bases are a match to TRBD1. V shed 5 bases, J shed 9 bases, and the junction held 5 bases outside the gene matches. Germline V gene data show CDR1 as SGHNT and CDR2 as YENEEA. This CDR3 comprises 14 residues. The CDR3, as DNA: TGTGCCAGCAGCAAGGGGACAGGGGGCGGTGAGCAGTTCTTC. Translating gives CASSKGTGGGEQFF.

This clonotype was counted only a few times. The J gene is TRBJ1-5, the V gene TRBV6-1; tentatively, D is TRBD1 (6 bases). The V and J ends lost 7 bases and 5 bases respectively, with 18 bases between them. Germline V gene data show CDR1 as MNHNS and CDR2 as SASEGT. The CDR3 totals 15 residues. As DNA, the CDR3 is TGTGCCAGCACCAAGAACAGGGAACGAGATCAGCCCCAGCATTTT. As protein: CASTKNRERDQPQHF.

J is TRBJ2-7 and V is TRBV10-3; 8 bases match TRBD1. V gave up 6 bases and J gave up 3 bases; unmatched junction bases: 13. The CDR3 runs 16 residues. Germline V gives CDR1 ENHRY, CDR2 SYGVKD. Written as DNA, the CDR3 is TGTGCCATCAGAGGGACAGGTCCTGATTTTAACTACGAGCAGTACTTC. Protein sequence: CAIRGTGPDFNYEQYF.

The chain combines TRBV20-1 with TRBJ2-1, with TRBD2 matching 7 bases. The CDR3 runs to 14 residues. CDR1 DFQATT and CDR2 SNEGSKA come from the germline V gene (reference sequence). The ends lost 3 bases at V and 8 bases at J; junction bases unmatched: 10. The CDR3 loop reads CSASGGGGRDEQFF. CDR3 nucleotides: TGCAGTGCTAGTGGCGGGGGAGGTAGGGATGAGCAGTTCTTC.

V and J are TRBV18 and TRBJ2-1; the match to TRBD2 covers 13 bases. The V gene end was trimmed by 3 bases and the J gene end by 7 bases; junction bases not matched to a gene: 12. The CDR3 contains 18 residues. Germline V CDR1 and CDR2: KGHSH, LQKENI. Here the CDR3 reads CASSPLTTGLAGRNEQFF. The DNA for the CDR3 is TGTGCCAGCTCACCGCTCACAACGGGACTAGCGGGAAGGAATGAGCAGTTCTTC.